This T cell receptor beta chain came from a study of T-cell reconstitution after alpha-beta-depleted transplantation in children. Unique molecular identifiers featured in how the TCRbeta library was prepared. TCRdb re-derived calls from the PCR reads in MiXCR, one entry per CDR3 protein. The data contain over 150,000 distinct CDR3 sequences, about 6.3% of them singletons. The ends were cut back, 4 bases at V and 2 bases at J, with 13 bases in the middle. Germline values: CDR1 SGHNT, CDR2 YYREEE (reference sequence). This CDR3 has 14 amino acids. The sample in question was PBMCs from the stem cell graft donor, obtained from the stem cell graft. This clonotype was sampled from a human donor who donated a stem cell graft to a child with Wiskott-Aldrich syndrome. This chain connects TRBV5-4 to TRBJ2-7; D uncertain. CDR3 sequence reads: CASSPTDGPYEQYF. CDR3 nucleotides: TGTGCCAGCAGCCCAACGGACGGTCCCTACGAGCAGTACTTC.